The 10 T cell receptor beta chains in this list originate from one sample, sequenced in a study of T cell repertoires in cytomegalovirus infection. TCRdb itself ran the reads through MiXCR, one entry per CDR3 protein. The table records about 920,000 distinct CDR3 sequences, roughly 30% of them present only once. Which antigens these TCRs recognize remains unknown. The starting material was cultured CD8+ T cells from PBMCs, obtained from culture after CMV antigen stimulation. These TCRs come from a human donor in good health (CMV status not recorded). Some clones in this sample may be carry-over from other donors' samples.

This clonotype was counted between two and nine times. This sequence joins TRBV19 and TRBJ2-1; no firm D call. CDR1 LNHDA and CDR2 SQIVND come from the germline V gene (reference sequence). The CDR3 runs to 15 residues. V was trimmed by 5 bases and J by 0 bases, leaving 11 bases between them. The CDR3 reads CASSLLWSSYNEQFF. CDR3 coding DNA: TGTGCCAGTAGTCTCTTGTGGAGCTCCTACAATGAGCAGTTCTTC.

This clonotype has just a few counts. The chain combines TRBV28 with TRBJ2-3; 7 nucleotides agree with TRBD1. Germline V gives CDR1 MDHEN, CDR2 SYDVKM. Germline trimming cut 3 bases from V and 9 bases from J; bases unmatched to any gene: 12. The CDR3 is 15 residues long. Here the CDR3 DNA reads TGTGCCAGCAGTTTGGGGGACAGATACCACAGAACGCAGTATTTT. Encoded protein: CASSLGDRYHRTQYF.

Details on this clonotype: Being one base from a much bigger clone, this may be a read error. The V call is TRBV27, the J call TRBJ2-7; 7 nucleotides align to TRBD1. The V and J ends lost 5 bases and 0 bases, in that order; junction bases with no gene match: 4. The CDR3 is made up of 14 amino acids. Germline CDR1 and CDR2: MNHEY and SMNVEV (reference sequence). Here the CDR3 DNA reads TGTGCCAGCAGTGTGACAGGGAGCTCCTACGAGCAGTACGTC. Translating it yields CASSVTGSSYEQYV.

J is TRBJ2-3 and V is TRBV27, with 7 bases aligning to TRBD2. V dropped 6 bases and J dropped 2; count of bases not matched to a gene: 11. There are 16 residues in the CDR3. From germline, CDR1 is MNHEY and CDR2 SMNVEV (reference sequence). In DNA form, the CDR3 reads TGTGCCAGCAGCCGCACTGGGGGGGGGATCACAGATACGCAGTATTTT. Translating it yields CASSRTGGGITDTQYF.

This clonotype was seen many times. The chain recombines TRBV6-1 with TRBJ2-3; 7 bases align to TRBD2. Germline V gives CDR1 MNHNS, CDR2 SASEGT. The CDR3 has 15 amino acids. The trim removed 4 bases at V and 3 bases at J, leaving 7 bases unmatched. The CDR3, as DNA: TGTGCCAGCAGTGCCCTGCTAGCGGAAACAGATACGCAGTATTTT. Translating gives CASSALLAETDTQYF.

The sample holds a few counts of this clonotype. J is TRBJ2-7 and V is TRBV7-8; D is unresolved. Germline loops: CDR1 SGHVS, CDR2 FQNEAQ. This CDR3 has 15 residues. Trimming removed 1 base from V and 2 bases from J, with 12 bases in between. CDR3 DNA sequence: TGTGCCAGCAGCTTAGGATCACAGAGTCCCTACGAGCAGTACTTC. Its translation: CASSLGSQSPYEQYF.

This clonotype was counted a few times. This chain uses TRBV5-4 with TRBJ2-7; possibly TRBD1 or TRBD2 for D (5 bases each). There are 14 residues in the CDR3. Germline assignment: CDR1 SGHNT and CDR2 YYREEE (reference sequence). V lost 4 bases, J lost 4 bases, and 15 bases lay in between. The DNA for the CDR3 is TGTGCCAGCAGCGCAGGACACTCGGGGTACGAGCAGTACTTC. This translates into CASSAGHSGYEQYF.

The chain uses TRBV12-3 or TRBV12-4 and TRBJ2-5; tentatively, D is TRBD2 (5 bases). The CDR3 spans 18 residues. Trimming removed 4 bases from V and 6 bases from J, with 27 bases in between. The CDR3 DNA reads TGTGCCAGCAGTTATTGGGGAGAACTGGCCGCCGATCCGAAGACCCAGTACTTC. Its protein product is CASSYWGELAADPKTQYF.

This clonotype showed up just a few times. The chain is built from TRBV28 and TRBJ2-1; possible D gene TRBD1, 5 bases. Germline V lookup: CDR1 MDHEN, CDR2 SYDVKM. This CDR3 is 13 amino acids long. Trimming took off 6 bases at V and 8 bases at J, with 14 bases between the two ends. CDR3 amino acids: CASSSLPGYEQFF. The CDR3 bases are TGTGCCAGCAGCTCATTGCCAGGGTATGAGCAGTTCTTC.

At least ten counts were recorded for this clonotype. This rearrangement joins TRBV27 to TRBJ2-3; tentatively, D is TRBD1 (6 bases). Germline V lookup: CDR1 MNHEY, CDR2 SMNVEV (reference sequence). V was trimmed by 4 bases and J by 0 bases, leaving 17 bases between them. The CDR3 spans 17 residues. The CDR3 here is CASSSPWDTSSTDTQYF. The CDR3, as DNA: TGTGCCAGCAGTTCTCCGTGGGACACATCTAGCACAGATACGCAGTATTTT.